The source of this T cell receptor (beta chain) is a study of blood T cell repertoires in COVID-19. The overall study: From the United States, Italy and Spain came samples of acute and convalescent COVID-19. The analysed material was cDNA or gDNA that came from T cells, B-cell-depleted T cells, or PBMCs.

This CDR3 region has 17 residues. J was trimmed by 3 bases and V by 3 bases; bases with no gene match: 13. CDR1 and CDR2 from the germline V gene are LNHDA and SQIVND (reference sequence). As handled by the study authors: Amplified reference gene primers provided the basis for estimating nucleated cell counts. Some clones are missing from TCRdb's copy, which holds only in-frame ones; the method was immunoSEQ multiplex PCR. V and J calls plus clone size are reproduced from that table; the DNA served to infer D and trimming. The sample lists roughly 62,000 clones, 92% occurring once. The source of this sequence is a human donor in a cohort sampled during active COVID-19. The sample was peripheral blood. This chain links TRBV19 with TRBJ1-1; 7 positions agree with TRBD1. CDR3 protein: CASSILTGRFGDTEAFF. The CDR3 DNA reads TGTGCCAGTAGTATTTTGACAGGGAGGTTCGGAGACACTGAAGCTTTCTTT.